This T cell receptor beta chain was identified in a study of OX40 agonist ivuxolimab in advanced cancers. Study-level background: All patients had ivuxolimab intravenously every 2 weeks at 0.01 to 10 mg/kg. Previous treatment with anti-PD-1, anti-PD-L1 or anti-CTLA-4 therapy was allowed; under 50% had received some.

Study outcomes and limitations: Those patients achieving a partial response at 0.1-3.0 mg/kg showed among the lowest clonal expansion. The investigators did not determine what antigen specificity the expanded peripheral T cells had.

Assay: immunoSEQ multiplex PCR; the TCRdb copy retains only in-frame clones and omits some. The data contain 52,000 or so clones, 85% to 95% of them singletons. J gave up 3 bases and V 4 bases, and 5 bases lay outside the gene matches. The CDR3 spans 16 residues. CDR1 is ENHRY, CDR2 SYGVKD, per germline. As regards this clone: Its antigen is undetermined.

The receptor was derived from an adult with an advanced solid tumor such as melanoma, head and neck, liver or kidney cancer. The gene calls are TRBV10-3 and TRBJ2-2, with 10 positions matching TRBD1. Material: CD4+ or CD8+ T cells sorted from blood, obtained in a trial of the OX40 agonist ivuxolimab. CDR3 amino acids: CAISVRDRGDTGELFF. DNA for the CDR3: TGTGCCATCAGTGTAAGGGACAGGGGAGACACCGGGGAGCTGTTTTTT.